What follows are 16 T cell receptor beta chains derived from one specimen sequenced in a study of CD4 T cell repertoires and nickel. TCRdb processed the RT-PCR reads anew with MiXCR; each CDR3 protein has one entry. The sample lists about 270 distinct CDR3 sequences; approximately 64% were seen once. The sample was CD4+ T cells from blood, not recorded whether cultured. The receptors shown here come from a human donor in a nickel allergy study, with or without nickel allergy (not recorded which). It is not recorded whether this sample comes from one donor or several.

The CDR3 is CASSGTGRLQPQHF. The CDR3, as DNA: TGTGCCAGCTCAGGGACAGGGCGGTTACAGCCCCAGCATTTT. The V gene is TRBV6-2 or TRBV6-3, the J gene TRBJ1-5, with 9 positions matching TRBD1. Germline CDR1 and CDR2: MNHEY and SVGEGT. Germline trimming cut 8 bases from V and 7 bases from J; bases unmatched to any gene: 9. The CDR3 is 14 amino acids.

The gene calls are TRBV4-3 and TRBJ1-6; 9 nucleotides agree with TRBD1. CDR3 length: 18 amino acids. The V and J ends lost 1 base and 6 bases, in that order; junction bases with no gene match: 10. Germline CDR1 and CDR2: LGHNA and YSLEER. The CDR3 sequence is CASSQGRLRDRANSPLHF. In DNA, the CDR3 is TGCGCCAGCAGCCAAGGCAGGTTGCGGGACAGGGCTAATTCACCCCTCCACTTT.

This chain joins TRBV20-1 and TRBJ2-1; D may match TRBD1 or TRBD2 (6 bases each). The CDR3 has 11 amino acids. Germline values: CDR1 DFQATT, CDR2 SNEGSKA (reference sequence). The CDR3 DNA is TGCAGCGCGACCCAGGGGAGGAAGCAGTTCTTC. Amino acids: CSATQGRKQFF.

The chain combines TRBV5-1 with TRBJ1-2, with 10 bases aligning to TRBD1. This CDR3 contains 16 residues. Trimming at V came to 5 bases and at J to 3 bases, leaving 10 bases not matched to a gene. Germline assignment: CDR1 SGHRS and CDR2 YFSETQ. The CDR3: CASRYGQGGQDYGYTF. The CDR3 DNA reads as TGCGCCAGCAGATATGGACAGGGGGGACAAGACTATGGCTACACCTTC.

The CDR3 coding sequence is TGTGCCACCAGCAGAGTCAACTATGGCTACACCTTC. Protein product: CATSRVNYGYTF. This rearrangement joins TRBV15 to TRBJ1-2; unclear D gene. Germline CDR1 LNHNV, CDR2 YYDKDF (reference sequence). V lost 1 base and J lost 2, with 2 bases in between. CDR3 length: 12 residues. Filled out from reference TRBV15 and TRBJ1-2, the complete variable domain reads DAMVIQNPRYQVTQFGKPVTLSCSQTLNHNVMYWYQQKSSQAPKLLFHYYDKDFNNEADTPDNFQSRRPNTSFCFLDIRSPGLGDTAMYLCATSRVNYGYTFGSGTRLTVV.

The chain is built from TRBV7-9 and TRBJ2-6; maybe TRBD1 (6 bases). V gave up 5 bases and J gave up 3 bases, with 14 bases separating them. There are 16 residues in the CDR3. In germline, CDR1 is SEHNR, CDR2 FQNEAQ (reference sequence). The CDR3 protein is CASSVLGGGGANVLTF. CDR3 DNA sequence: TGTGCCAGCAGCGTACTTGGGGGCGGTGGGGCCAACGTCCTGACTTTC.

The V and J genes are TRBV5-1 and TRBJ2-1, with TRBD1 as a possible D gene (5 bases). Germline CDR1 SGHRS, CDR2 YFSETQ. The CDR3 is 15 residues long. V was trimmed by 0 bases and J by 5 bases, leaving 12 bases between them. The DNA of the CDR3 is TGCGCCAGCAGCTTGGATATCGGACACCACAATGAGCAGTTCTTC. Residues: CASSLDIGHHNEQFF.

The chain joins TRBV6-2 or TRBV6-3 to TRBJ2-1, with unresolved D. This CDR3 is 12 amino acids long. The germline V gene has CDR1 MNHEY and CDR2 SVGEGT. Trimming cost V 5 bases and J 8 bases, with 10 bases left between them. Written as DNA, the CDR3 is TGTGCCAGCAGTACCCCCGGCTATGAGCAGTTCTTC. It is translated as CASSTPGYEQFF.

The rearrangement links TRBV19 to TRBJ1-4, with D possibly being TRBD1 (5 bases). V shed 6 bases and J shed 13 bases, with 18 bases lying between them. The CDR3 has 13 amino acids. Germline V lookup: CDR1 LNHDA, CDR2 SQIVND (reference sequence). The CDR3, as DNA: TGTGCCAGTAGGGCCAGGACAACTTCGCGACTGTTTTTT. It yields the protein CASRARTTSRLFF.

This clonotype showed up just a few times. The J gene is TRBJ1-3, the V gene TRBV30; D gene uncertain. This CDR3 spans 13 amino acids. Germline V gene data show CDR1 as GTSNPN and CDR2 as SVGIG (reference sequence). The ends were cut back, 1 base at V and 0 bases at J, with 4 bases in the middle. DNA for the CDR3: TGTGCCTGGAGTGGAGACTCTGGAAACACCATATATTTT. As protein: CAWSGDSGNTIYF. Variable domain in full (rest from reference TRBV30 and TRBJ1-3): SQTIHQWPATLVQPVGSPLSLECTVEGTSNPNLYWYRQAAGRGLQLLFYSVGIGQISSEVPQNLSASRPQDRQFILSSKKLLLSDSGFYLCAWSGDSGNTIYFGEGSWLTVV.

This chain connects TRBV20-1 to TRBJ2-2, with 8 positions matching TRBD2. The CDR3 runs to 13 residues. J gave up 6 bases and V 6 bases, and 6 bases lay outside the gene matches. Germline V gives CDR1 DFQATT, CDR2 SNEGSKA (reference sequence). CDR3 in amino acids: CSAGGLAPGELFF. The CDR3 DNA reads as TGCAGTGCGGGAGGACTAGCTCCCGGGGAGCTGTTTTTT.

Details on this clonotype: The junction shows a germline mismatch at one end, possibly a read error. CDR3: CASSPGLDTSYEQYF. In nucleotides, the CDR3 is TGTGCTAGCAGCCCCGGACTAGACACGTCCTACGAGCAGTACTTC. The chain recombines TRBV7-7 with TRBJ2-7; 7 bases fit TRBD2. Germline assignment: CDR1 SSHAT and CDR2 FNYEAQ (reference sequence). This CDR3 comprises 15 residues.

CDR3 protein: CASSFVSLGLQGRRNTEAFF. The CDR3 bases are TGTGCCAGCAGCTTTGTTTCGTTAGGCTTACAGGGAAGAAGGAACACTGAAGCTTTCTTT. The rearrangement links TRBV7-9 to TRBJ1-1; tentative D call: TRBD1 (6 bases). This CDR3 has 20 amino acids. Trimming pared 3 bases from V and 1 base from J, leaving 27 bases between. Germline values: CDR1 SEHNR, CDR2 FQNEAQ (reference sequence).

The rearrangement joins TRBV6-2 or TRBV6-3 to TRBJ2-6, with D perhaps TRBD1 (6 bases). The CDR3 loop spans 15 amino acids. The germline V gene has CDR1 MNHEY and CDR2 SVGEGT. V lost 8 bases, J lost 2 bases, and 13 bases lay in between. The DNA for the CDR3 is TGTGCCAGCTCAAACCAGGGGACTGGGGCCAACGTCCTGACTTTC. Translation gives CASSNQGTGANVLTF.

This chain uses TRBV15 with TRBJ1-2; perhaps TRBD1 as D (6 bases). The germline gives CDR1 LNHNV, CDR2 YYDKDF (reference sequence). V shed 1 base and J shed 2 bases, with 29 bases lying between them. The CDR3 runs 21 residues. This CDR3 reads CATSRVGGTGLDLRKNYGYTF. CDR3 DNA sequence: TGTGCCACCAGCAGAGTTGGGGGCACAGGGTTGGACCTTAGAAAGAACTATGGCTACACCTTC. Drawing the rest from reference TRBV15 and TRBJ1-2, the complete variable domain is DAMVIQNPRYQVTQFGKPVTLSCSQTLNHNVMYWYQQKSSQAPKLLFHYYDKDFNNEADTPDNFQSRRPNTSFCFLDIRSPGLGDTAMYLCATSRVGGTGLDLRKNYGYTFGSGTRLTVV.

The chain employs TRBV13 and TRBJ1-1; 8 positions agree with TRBD1. The CDR3 totals 15 residues. CDR1 is PRHDT and CDR2 is FYEKMQ in the germline V gene (reference sequence). Losses at the gene ends were 10 bases for V and 4 bases for J; bases not matched to a gene: 14. CDR3 DNA sequence: TGTGCCACCTCCTACAGGGGGAGCGGGGGCACTGAAGCTTTCTTT. Protein product: CATSYRGSGGTEAFF.